This T cell receptor beta chain was documented in a study of shared clonotypes between healthy human individuals. The CDR3 loop spans 15 amino acids. Trimming took off 4 bases at V and 5 bases at J, with 17 bases between the two ends. Germline CDR1 is SGHDT and CDR2 is YYEEEE. CD45RO negativity and positive selection for CCR7 defined naive CD8 cells, a population that excluded terminally differentiated effector memory CD45RA+ cells. Healthy HIV-negative adults without recent acute infections or vaccinations served as donors. Sequenced by immunoSEQ multiplex PCR; TCRdb stores in-frame clones only, minus some. The repertoire includes 450,000 to 700,000 clones, roughly 95% of them detected once, and about 0.11% sits in the top ten.

Sequencing was done on a sample of naive CD8+ T cells sorted from blood. This sequence was found in a woman aged 25 to 39 in good health. The V call is TRBV5-6, the J call TRBJ2-3; the D gene is possibly TRBD2 (6 bases). The CDR3, as DNA: TGTGCCAGCAGCATGGGGACGGGGGTAGGAGATACGCAGTATTTT. Its translation is CASSMGTGVGDTQYF.